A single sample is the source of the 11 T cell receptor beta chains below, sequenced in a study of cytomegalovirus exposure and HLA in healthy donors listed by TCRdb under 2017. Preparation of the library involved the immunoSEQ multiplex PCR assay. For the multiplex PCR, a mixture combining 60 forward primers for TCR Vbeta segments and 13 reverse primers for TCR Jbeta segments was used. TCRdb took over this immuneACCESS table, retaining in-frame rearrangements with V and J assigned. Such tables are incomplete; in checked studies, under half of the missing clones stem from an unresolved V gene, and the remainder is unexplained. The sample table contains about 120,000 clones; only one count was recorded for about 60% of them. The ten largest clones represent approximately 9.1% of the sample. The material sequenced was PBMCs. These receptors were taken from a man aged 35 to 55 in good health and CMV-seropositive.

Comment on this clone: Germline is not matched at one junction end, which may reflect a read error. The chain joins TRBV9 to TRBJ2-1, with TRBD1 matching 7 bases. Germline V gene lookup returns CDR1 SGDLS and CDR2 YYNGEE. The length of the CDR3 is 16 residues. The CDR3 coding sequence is TGTGCCAGCGGCGTAGAAGGACAGGTCGACTACAATGAGCAGTTCTTC. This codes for CASGVEGQVDYNEQFF.

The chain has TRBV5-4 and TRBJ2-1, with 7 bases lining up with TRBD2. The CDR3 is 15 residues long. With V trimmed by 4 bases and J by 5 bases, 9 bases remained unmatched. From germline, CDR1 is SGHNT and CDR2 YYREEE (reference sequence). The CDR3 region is CASSDGTNPHNEQFF. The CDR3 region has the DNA TGTGCCAGCAGCGACGGGACTAACCCCCACAATGAGCAGTTCTTC.

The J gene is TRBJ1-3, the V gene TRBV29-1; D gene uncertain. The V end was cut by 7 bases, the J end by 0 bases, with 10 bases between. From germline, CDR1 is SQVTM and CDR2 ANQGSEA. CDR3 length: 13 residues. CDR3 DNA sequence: TGCAGCGGATCGTCTAGCTCTGGAAACACCATATATTTT. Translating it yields CSGSSSSGNTIYF.

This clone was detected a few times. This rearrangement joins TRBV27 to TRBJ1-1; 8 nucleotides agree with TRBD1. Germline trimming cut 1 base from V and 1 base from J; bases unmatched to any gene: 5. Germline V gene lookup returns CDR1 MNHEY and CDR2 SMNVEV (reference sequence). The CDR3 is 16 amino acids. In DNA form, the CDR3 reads TGTGCCAGCAGTTTATTTTCGGACAGGGCGAACACTGAAGCTTTCTTT. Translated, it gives CASSLFSDRANTEAFF.

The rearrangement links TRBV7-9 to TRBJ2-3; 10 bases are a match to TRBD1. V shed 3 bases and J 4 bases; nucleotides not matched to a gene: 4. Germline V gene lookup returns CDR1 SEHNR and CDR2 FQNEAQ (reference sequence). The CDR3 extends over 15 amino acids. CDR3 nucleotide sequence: TGTGCCAGCAGCTTGGGGACAGGGGTGGCAGATACGCAGTATTTT. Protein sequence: CASSLGTGVADTQYF.

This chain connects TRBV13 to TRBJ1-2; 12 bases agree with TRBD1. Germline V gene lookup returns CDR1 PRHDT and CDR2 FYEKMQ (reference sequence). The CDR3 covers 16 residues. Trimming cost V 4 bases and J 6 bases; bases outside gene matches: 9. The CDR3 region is CASSWDRGREVDGYTF. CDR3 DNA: TGTGCCAGCAGCTGGGACAGGGGGCGGGAGGTCGATGGCTACACCTTC.

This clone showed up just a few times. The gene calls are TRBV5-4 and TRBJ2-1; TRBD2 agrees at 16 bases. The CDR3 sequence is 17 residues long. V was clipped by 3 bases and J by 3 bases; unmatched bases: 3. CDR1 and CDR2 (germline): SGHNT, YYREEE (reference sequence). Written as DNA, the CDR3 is TGTGCCAGCAGCTGGGGACTAGCGGGAGGGTACTACAATGAGCAGTTCTTC. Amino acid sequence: CASSWGLAGGYYNEQFF.

The CDR3 here is CASSPVPGQGGNEQFF. Here the CDR3 DNA reads TGTGCCAGCTCACCTGTACCGGGACAGGGCGGCAATGAGCAGTTCTTC. This chain links TRBV18 with TRBJ2-1; 9 bases align to TRBD1. Germline CDR1 reads KGHSH; CDR2 reads LQKENI. V gave up 3 bases and J gave up 6 bases; unmatched junction bases: 9. This CDR3 comprises 16 residues.

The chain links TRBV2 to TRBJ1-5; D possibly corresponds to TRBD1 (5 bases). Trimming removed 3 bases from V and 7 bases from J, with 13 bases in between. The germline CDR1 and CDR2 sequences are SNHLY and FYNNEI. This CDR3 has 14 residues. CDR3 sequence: CASSDGRVGQPQHF. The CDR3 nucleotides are TGTGCCAGCAGTGACGGCAGGGTGGGACAGCCCCAGCATTTT. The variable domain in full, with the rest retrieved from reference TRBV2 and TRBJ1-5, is EPEVTQTPSHQVTQMGQEVILRCVPISNHLYFYWYRQILGQKVEFLVSFYNNEISEKSEIFDDQFSVERPDGSNFTLKIRSTKLEDSAMYFCASSDGRVGQPQHFGDGTRLSIL.

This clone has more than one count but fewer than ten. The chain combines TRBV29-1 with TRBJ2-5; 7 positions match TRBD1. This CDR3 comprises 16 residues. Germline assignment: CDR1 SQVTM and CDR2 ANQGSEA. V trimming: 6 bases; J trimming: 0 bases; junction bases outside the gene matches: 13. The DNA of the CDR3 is TGCAGCGTCATACCCAGGACAGGAACGAACCAAGAGACCCAGTACTTC. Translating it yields CSVIPRTGTNQETQYF.

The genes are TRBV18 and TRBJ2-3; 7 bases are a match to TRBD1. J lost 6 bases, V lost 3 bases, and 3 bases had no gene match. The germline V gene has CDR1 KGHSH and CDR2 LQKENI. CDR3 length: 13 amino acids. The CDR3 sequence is CASSPYRGDTQYF. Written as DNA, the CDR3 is TGTGCCAGCTCACCTTACAGGGGTGATACGCAGTATTTT.